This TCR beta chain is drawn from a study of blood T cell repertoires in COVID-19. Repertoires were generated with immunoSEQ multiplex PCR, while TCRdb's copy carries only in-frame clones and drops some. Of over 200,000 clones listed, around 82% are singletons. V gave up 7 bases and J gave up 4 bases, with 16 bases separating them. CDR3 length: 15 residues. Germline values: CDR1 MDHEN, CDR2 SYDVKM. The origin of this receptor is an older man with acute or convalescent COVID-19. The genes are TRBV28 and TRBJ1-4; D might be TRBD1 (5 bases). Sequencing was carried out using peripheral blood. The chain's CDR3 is CASTSSDRFNEKLFF. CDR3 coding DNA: TGTGCCAGCACTTCCTCCGACAGATTTAATGAAAAACTGTTTTTT.